This T cell receptor beta chain was obtained from a study of Ad26.COV2.S vaccination and SARS-CoV-2 variants. Study summary: Administration of Ad26.COV2.S was intramuscular, either once or twice 56 days apart. General observations from the study: It is possible that the TCR breadth and depth analyses underestimated the total T cell responses.

Trimming cost V 1 base and J 5 bases, with 17 bases left between them. This CDR3 has 15 amino acids. CDR1 and CDR2 (germline): GTSNPN, SVGIG (reference sequence). This table comes from immunoSEQ multiplex PCR, and its TCRdb copy is limited to in-frame clones, with some not included. The top ten clones hold around 6.6% of a sample with 300,000 to 400,000 clones, about 88% of them seen once. Comment on this clone: Its cognate antigen is unknown.

Treatment defined: roughly 18 received Ad26.COV2.S at low or high dose, single or two shots; roughly 5 received placebo; per-sample allocation not given. Each sample was drawn 63 days after the first injection (of vaccine or placebo). The sequence derives from a person between 18 and 60 years old who received the Ad26.COV2.S COVID-19 vaccine or a placebo. The rearrangement links TRBV30 to TRBJ1-1, with D tentatively TRBD1 (5 bases). The starting material was peripheral blood, obtained in a trial of Ad26.COV2.S vaccine versus placebo. The CDR3 spells CAWSAFGLGRTEAFF. Here the CDR3 DNA reads TGTGCCTGGAGTGCTTTTGGTTTGGGGCGGACTGAAGCTTTCTTT.